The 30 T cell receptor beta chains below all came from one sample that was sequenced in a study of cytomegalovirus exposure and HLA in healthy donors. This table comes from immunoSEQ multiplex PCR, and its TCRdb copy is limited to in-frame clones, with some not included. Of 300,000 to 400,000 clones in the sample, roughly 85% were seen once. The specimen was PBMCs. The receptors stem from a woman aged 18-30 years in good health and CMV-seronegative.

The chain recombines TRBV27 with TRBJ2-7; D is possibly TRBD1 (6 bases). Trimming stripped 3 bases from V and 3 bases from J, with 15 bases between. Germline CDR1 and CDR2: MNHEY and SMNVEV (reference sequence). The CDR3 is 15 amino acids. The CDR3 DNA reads TGTGCCAGCAGTTTTTCGCCCAGGGGTAGCTACGAGCAGTACTTC. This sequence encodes CASSFSPRGSYEQYF.

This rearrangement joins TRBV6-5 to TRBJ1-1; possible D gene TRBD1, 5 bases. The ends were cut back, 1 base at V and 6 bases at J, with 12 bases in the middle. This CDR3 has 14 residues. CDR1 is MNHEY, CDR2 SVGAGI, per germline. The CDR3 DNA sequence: TGTGCCAGCAGTTACTTAGGGGAAAACCCTGAAGCTTTCTTT. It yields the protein CASSYLGENPEAFF.

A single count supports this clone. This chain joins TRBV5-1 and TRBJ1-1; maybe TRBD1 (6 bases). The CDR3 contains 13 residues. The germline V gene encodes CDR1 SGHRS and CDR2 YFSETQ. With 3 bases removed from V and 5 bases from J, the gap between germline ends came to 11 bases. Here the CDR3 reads CASSSDSGTEAFF. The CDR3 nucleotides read TGCGCCAGCAGCTCGGACAGCGGTACTGAAGCTTTCTTT.

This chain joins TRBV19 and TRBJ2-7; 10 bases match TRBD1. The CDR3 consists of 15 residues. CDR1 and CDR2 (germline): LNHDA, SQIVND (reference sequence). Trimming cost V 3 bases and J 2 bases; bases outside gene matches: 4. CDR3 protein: CASSMKGQGTYEQYF. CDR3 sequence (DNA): TGTGCCAGTAGTATGAAGGGACAGGGGACCTACGAGCAGTACTTC.

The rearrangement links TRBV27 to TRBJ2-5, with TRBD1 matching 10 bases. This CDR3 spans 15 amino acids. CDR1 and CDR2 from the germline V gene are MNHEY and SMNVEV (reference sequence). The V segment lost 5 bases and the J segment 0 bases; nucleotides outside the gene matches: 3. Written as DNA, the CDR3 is TGTGCCAGCAGTGCGGGACAGGGGTACCAAGAGACCCAGTACTTC. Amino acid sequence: CASSAGQGYQETQYF.

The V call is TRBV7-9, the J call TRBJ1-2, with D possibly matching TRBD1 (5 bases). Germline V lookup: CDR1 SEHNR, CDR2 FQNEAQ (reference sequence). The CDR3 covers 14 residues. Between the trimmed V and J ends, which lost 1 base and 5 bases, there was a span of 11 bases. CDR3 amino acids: CASSLGAGGYGYTF. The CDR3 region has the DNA TGTGCCAGCAGCTTAGGGGCCGGGGGGTATGGCTACACCTTC.

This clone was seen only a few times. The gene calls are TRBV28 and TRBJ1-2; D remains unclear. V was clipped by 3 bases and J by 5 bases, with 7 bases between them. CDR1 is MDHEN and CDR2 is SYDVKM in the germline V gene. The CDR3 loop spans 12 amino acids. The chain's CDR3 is CASSLQTYGYTF. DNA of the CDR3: TGTGCCAGCAGTTTGCAGACTTATGGCTACACCTTC.

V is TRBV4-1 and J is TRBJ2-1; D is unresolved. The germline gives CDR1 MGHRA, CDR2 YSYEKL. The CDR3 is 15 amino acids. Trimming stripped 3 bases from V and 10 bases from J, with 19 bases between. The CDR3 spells CASSQPNLGLREQFF. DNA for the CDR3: TGCGCCAGCAGCCAGCCTAATTTGGGCTTAAGGGAGCAGTTCTTC.

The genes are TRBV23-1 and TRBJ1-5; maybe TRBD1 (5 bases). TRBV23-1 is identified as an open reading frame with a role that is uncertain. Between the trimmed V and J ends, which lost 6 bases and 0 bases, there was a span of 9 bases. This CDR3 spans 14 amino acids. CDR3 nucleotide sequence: TGCGCCAGCAGACTGACAGATAGCAATCAGCCCCAGCATTTT. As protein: CASRLTDSNQPQHF.

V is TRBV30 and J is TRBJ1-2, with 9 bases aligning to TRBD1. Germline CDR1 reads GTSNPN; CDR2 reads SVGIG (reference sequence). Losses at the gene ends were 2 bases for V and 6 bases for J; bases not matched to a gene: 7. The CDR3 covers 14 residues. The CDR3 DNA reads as TGTGCCTGGAGTCCCCGGTGGACAGGGGATGGCTACACCTTC. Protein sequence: CAWSPRWTGDGYTF.

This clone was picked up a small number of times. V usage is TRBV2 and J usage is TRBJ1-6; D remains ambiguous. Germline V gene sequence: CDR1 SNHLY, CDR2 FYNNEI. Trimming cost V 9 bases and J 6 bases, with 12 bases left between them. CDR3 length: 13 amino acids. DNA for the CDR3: TGTGCCAGTGTCCGAGACACTAATTCACCCCTCCACTTT. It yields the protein CASVRDTNSPLHF. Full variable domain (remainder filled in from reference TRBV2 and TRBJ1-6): EPEVTQTPSHQVTQMGQEVILRCVPISNHLYFYWYRQILGQKVEFLVSFYNNEISEKSEIFDDQFSVERPDGSNFTLKIRSTKLEDSAMYFCASVRDTNSPLHFGNGTRLTVT.

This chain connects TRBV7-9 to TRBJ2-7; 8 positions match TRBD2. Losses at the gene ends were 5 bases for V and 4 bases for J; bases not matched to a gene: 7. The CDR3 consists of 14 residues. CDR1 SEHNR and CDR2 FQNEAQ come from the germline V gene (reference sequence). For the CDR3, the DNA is TGTGCCAGCAGCGACCGGACTAGCTTTTACGAGCAGTACTTC. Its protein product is CASSDRTSFYEQYF.

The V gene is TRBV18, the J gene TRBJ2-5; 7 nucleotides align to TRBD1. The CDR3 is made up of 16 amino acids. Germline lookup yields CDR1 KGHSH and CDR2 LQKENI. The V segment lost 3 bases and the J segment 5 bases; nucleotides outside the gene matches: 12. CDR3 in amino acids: CASSPARQGMGETQYF. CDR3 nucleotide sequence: TGTGCCAGCTCACCCGCCCGACAGGGTATGGGGGAGACCCAGTACTTC.

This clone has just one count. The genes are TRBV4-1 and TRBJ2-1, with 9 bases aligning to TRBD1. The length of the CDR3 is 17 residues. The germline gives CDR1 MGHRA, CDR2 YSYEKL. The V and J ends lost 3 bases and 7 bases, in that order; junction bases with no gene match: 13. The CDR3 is CASSQDPRGTGSNEQFF. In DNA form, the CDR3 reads TGCGCCAGCAGCCAGGACCCTCGAGGGACAGGGTCAAATGAGCAGTTCTTC.

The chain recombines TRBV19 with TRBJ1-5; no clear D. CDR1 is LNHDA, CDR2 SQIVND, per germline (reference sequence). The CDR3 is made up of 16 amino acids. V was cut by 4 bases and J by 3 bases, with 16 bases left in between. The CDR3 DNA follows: TGTGCCAGTAGTAGCCTACAGAGTCACCTCAATCAGCCCCAGCATTTT. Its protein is CASSSLQSHLNQPQHF.

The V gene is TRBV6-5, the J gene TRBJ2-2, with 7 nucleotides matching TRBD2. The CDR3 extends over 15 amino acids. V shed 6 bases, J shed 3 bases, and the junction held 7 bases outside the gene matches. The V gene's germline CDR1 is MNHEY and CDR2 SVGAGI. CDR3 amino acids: CASRLTGGDTGELFF. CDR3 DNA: TGTGCCAGCAGATTGACGGGAGGAGACACCGGGGAGCTGTTTTTT.

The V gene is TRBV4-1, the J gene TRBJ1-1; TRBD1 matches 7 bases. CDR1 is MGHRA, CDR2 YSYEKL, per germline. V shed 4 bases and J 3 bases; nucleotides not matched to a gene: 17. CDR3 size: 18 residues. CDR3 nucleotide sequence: TGCGCCAGCAGCCTCCCCTCACTGACAGGGAAGGAGGACACTGAAGCTTTCTTT. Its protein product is CASSLPSLTGKEDTEAFF.

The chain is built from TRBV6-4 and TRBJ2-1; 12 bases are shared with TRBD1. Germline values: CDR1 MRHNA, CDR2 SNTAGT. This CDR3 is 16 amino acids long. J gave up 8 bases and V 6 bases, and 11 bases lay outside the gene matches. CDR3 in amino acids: CASSPERGQGADEQFF. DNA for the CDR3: TGTGCCAGCAGCCCGGAGAGGGGACAGGGGGCAGATGAGCAGTTCTTC.

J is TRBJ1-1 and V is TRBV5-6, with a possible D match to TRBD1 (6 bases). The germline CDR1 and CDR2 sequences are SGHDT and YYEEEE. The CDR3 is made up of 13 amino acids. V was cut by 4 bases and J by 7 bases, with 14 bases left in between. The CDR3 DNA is TGTGCCAGCAGCCCGGGGGGCCGGGGTGAAGCTTTCTTT. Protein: CASSPGGRGEAFF.

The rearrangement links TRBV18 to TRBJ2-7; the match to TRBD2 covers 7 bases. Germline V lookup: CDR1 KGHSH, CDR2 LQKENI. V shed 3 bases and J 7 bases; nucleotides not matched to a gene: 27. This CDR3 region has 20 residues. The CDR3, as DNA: TGTGCCAGCTCACCCCGGGGAGGGGCGATCATCGGCCCCGGGAGAAGGGAGCAGTACTTC. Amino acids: CASSPRGGAIIGPGRREQYF.

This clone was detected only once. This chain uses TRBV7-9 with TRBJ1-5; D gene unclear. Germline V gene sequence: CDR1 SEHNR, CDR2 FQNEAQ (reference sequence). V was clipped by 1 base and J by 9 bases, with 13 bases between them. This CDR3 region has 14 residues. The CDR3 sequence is CASSLEQSLGPQHF. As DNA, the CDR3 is TGTGCCAGCAGCTTAGAACAGTCCCTTGGGCCCCAGCATTTT.

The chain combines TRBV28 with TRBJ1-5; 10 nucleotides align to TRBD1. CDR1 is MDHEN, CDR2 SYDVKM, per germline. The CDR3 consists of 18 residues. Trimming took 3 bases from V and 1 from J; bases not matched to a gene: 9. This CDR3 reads CASSFLGTGEGSNQPQHF. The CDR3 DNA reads TGTGCCAGCAGTTTTTTAGGGACAGGGGAGGGGAGCAATCAGCCCCAGCATTTT.

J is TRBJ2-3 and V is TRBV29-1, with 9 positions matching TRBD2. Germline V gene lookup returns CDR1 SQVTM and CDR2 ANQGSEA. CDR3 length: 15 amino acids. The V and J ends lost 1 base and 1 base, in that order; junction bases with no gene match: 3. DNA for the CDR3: TGCAGCGTTGAAGCAAGGACTAGCGGCACAGATACGCAGTATTTT. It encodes CSVEARTSGTDTQYF.

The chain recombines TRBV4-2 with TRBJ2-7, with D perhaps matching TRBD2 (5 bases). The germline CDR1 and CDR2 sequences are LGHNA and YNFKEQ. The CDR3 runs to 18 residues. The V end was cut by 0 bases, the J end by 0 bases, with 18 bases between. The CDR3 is CASSQDGPPSRSSYEQYF. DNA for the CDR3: TGTGCCAGCAGCCAAGATGGGCCCCCTAGCCGGAGCTCCTACGAGCAGTACTTC.

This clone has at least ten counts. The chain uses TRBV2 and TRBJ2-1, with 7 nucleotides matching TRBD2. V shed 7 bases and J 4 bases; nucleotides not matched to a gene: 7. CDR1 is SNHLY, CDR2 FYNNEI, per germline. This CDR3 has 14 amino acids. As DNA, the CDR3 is TGTGCCAGCATGGCGGGAGAGCGGTACAATGAGCAGTTCTTC. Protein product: CASMAGERYNEQFF.

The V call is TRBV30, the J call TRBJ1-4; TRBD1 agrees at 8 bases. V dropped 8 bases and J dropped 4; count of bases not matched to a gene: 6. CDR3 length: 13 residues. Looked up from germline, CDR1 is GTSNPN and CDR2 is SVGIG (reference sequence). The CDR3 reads CAGNGQGNEKLFF. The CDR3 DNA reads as TGTGCCGGCAACGGACAGGGTAATGAAAAACTGTTTTTT. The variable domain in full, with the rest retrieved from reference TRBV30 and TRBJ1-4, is SQTIHQWPATLVQPVGSPLSLECTVEGTSNPNLYWYRQAAGRGLQLLFYSVGIGQISSEVPQNLSASRPQDRQFILSSKKLLLSDSGFYLCAGNGQGNEKLFFGSGTQLSVL.

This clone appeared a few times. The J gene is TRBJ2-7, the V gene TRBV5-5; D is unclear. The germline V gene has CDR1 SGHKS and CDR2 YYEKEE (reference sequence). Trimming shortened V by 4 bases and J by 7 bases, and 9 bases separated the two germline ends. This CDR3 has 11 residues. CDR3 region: CASSPPGEQYF. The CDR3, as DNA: TGTGCCAGCAGCCCTCCAGGAGAGCAGTACTTC.

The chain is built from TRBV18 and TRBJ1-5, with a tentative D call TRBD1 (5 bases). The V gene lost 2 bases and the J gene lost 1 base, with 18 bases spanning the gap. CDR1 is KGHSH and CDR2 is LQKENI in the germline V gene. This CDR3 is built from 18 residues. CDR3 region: CASSPAPGTQGSNQPQHF. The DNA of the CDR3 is TGTGCCAGCTCACCAGCCCCCGGCACCCAGGGCAGCAATCAGCCCCAGCATTTT. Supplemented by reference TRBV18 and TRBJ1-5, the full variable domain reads NAGVMQNPRHLVRRRGQEARLRCSPMKGHSHVYWYRQLPEEGLKFMVYLQKENIIDESGMPKERFSAEFPKEGPSILRIQQVVRGDSAAYFCASSPAPGTQGSNQPQHFGDGTRLSIL.

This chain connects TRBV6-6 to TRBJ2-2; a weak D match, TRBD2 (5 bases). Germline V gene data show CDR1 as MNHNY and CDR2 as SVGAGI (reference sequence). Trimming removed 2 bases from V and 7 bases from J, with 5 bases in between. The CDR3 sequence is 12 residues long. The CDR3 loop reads CASSYGSGELFF. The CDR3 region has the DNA TGTGCCAGCAGTTACGGGAGCGGGGAGCTGTTTTTT.

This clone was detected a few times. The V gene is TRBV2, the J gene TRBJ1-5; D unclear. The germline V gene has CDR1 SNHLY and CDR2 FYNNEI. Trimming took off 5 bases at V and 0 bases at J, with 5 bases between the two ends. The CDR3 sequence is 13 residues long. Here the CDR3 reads CASSTRSNQPQHF. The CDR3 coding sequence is TGTGCCAGCAGTACACGTAGCAATCAGCCCCAGCATTTT.